One sample yielded the 5 T cell receptor beta chains listed below, sequenced in a study of cytomegalovirus exposure and HLA in healthy donors. This PCR relied on a set of 60 Vbeta primers and 13 Jbeta primers. The method was immunoSEQ multiplex PCR; TCRdb's version includes in-frame clones alone and lacks a portion of them. This table holds 120,000 or so clones, about 68% found once. The specimen was PBMCs. Every receptor here comes from a man aged 35 to 55 in good health and CMV-seropositive.

The rearrangement joins TRBV5-1 to TRBJ2-1; a weak D match, TRBD2 (6 bases). Per the germline V gene, CDR1 is SGHRS and CDR2 is YFSETQ. The CDR3 is 14 residues long. V was shortened by 1 base and J by 3 bases, with 8 bases between the two germline ends. For the CDR3, the DNA is TGCGCCAGCAGCTTGTTGCGGGGCTACAATGAGCAGTTCTTC. Protein: CASSLLRGYNEQFF.

V gene TRBV27 combines with J gene TRBJ1-5; TRBD1 matches at 10 bases. The J segment lost 7 bases and the V segment lost 6 bases, leaving 9 bases of the junction unmatched. The germline V gene has CDR1 MNHEY and CDR2 SMNVEV (reference sequence). This CDR3 has 15 amino acids. The CDR3 region has the DNA TGTGCCAGCAGCCCAGCGGACAGGGGGAACCAGCCCCAGCATTTT. Protein sequence: CASSPADRGNQPQHF.

This clone was observed a few times. The chain employs TRBV4-2 and TRBJ2-7; TRBD2 agrees at 13 bases. J was trimmed by 3 bases and V by 4 bases; bases with no gene match: 6. Germline loops: CDR1 LGHNA, CDR2 YNFKEQ. This CDR3 has 16 amino acids. CDR3 in DNA: TGTGCCAGCAGCCCGTCGACTAGCGGGAGGATCTACGAGCAGTACTTC. Protein sequence: CASSPSTSGRIYEQYF.

The J gene is TRBJ2-7, the V gene TRBV5-1; 8 bases are shared with TRBD1. Germline values: CDR1 SGHRS, CDR2 YFSETQ. V shed 4 bases, J shed 2 bases, and the junction held 8 bases outside the gene matches. The CDR3 consists of 15 residues. The CDR3 loop is CASSLTQGAAYEQYF. The CDR3 nucleotides are TGCGCCAGCAGCCTGACTCAGGGGGCAGCCTACGAGCAGTACTTC.

The rearrangement uses TRBV18 and TRBJ1-5, with 8 bases aligning to TRBD1. The CDR3 totals 16 residues. Germline loops: CDR1 KGHSH, CDR2 LQKENI. Trimming at V came to 4 bases and at J to 2 bases, leaving 7 bases not matched to a gene. CDR3 sequence: CASSQRGQEGNQPQHF. The CDR3 DNA follows: TGTGCCAGCTCACAAAGGGGACAGGAGGGCAATCAGCCCCAGCATTTT.